The sequence of this T cell receptor (beta chain) was determined in a study of blood T cell repertoires in COVID-19. Study background: Collection of acute and convalescent COVID-19 samples took place in the United States, Italy and Spain.

Clones were read by immunoSEQ multiplex PCR, and TCRdb kept only the in-frame ones, dropping some. The sample contains more than 60,000 clones, around four fifths of which appear only once. Sequenced input: peripheral blood. This sequence was found in a human donor in a cohort sampled during active COVID-19.

In DNA form, the CDR3 reads TGTGCCAGCTCATTTTATCAGGGGTCAGATACGCAGTATTTT. It yields the protein CASSFYQGSDTQYF. The genes are TRBV18 and TRBJ2-3; tentatively, D is TRBD1 (6 bases). The CDR3 sequence is 14 residues long. V lost 5 bases and J 4 bases, leaving 13 bases between the germline ends. CDR1 is KGHSH, CDR2 LQKENI, per germline.